This section outlines one T cell receptor (beta chain) sequence together with its context. Its antigen remains unknown. This sample is part of a study of T-cell memory formation after mild COVID-19. Study-level information: TCR clusters were mostly donor specific.

CDR1 is SGHTA and CDR2 is FQGNSA in the germline V gene. J gave up 0 bases and V 3 bases, and 7 bases lay outside the gene matches. CDR3 length equals 16 residues. Barcoded TCR alpha and TCR beta cDNA libraries with UMIs came from 5'RACE using constant-segment primers. TCRdb reprocessed the 5' RACE reads via MiXCR and lists one record per CDR3 protein. The table includes hundreds of thousands of distinct CDR3 sequences, approximately 25% detected once. Notes on the study in general: Later expanders leaned toward CD4+, whereas clones contracting from day 15 to 85 were balanced CD4/CD8.

Sequencing used PBMCs or a T cell subset sorted from them (not recorded which). V is TRBV7-2 and J is TRBJ1-1, with 7 bases matching TRBD1. The clonotype comes from an adult woman who had mild COVID-19 (a few samples of this study predate the infection). Cell type and time point are not known. DNA of the CDR3: TGTGCCAGCAGCTTTTCGGGCGGACAGGTGAACACTGAAGCTTTCTTT. This encodes CASSFSGGQVNTEAFF.